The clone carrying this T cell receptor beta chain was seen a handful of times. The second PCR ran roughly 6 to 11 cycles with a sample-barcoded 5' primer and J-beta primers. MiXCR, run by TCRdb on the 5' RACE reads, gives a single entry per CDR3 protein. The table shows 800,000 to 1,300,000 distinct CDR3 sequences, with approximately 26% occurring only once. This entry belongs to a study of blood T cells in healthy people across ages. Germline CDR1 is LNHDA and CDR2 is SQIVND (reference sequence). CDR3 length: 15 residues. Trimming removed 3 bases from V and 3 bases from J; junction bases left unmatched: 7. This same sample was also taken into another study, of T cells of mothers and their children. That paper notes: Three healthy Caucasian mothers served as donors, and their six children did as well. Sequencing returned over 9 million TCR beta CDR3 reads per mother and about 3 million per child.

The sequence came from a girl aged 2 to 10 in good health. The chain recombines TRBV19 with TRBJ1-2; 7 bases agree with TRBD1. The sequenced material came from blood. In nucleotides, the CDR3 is TGTGCCAGTAGTATGAGAGGCAGGGGGGACTATGGCTACACCTTC. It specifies CASSMRGRGDYGYTF. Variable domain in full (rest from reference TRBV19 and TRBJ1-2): DGGITQSPKYLFRKEGQNVTLSCEQNLNHDAMYWYRQDPGQGLRLIYYSQIVNDFQKGDIAEGYSVSREKKESFPLTVTSAQKNPTAFYLCASSMRGRGDYGYTFGSGTRLTVV.